The clone carrying this TCR beta chain appeared a few times. The conserved phenylalanine or tryptophan normally closing the CDR3 is absent here, so this likely arose from a read error. TCRdb recomputed calls from the PCR reads with MiXCR, one row per CDR3 protein. The sample holds about 630,000 distinct CDR3 sequences, about 25% seen once. This entry is derived from a study of molecular identifiers for immune sequencing clone quantification. Sorting was used to obtain naive CD8 T cells (CD8+CD4-CCR7+CD45RA+). The sequenced material came from naive CD8+ T cells from blood, with Jurkat cell RNA spiked in. Described subset: FACS-sorted CD8+CD4-CCR7+CD45RA+ naive T cells. The source of this sequence is a human donor in good health. Some libraries in this study had Jurkat cell RNA spiked in.

The CDR3 DNA sequence: TGTGCCAGCAGTTACGGGACATTTCAAGAGACCCAGTACATC. Amino acid sequence: CASSYGTFQETQYI. The V call is TRBV6-2 or TRBV6-3, the J call TRBJ2-5; maybe TRBD1 (6 bases). Trimming shortened V by 2 bases and J by 2 bases, and 9 bases separated the two germline ends. CDR1 and CDR2 (germline): MNHEY, SVGEGT. The CDR3 has 14 residues.